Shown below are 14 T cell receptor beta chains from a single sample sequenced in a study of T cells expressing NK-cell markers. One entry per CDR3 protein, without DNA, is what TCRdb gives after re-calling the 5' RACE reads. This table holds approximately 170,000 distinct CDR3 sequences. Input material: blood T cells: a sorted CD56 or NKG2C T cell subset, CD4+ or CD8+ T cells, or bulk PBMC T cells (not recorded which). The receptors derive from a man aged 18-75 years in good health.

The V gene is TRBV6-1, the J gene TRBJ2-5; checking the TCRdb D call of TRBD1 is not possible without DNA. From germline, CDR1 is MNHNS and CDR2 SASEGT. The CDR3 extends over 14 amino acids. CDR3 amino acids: CASSKPGPQETQYF.

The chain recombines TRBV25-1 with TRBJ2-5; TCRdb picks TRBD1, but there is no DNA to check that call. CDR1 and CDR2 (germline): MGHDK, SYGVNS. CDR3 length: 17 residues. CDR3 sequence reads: CASSPYSYTGAWETQYF.

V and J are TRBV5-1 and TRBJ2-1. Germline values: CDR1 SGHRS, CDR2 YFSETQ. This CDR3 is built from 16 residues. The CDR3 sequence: CASSLASGPYSNEQFF.

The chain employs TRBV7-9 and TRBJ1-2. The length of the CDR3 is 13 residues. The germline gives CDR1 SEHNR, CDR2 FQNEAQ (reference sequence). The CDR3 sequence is CASRPGLGYGYTF.

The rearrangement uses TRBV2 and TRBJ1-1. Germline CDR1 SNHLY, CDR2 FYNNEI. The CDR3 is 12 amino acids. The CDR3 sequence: CATRERASEAFF.

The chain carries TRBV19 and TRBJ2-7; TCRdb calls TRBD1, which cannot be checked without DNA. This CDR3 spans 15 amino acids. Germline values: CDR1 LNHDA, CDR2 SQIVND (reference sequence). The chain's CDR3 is CASSIVRELSYEQYF.

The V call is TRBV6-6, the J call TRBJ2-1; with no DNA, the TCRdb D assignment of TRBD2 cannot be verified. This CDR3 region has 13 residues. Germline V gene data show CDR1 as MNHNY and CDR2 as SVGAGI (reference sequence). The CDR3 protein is CATSIGRVNEQFF.

The CDR3 sequence is CASSLGPQGAEETQYF. The rearrangement joins TRBV7-2 to TRBJ2-5; absent DNA, TCRdb's TRBD1 call cannot be checked. CDR3 length equals 16 residues. The germline gives CDR1 SGHTA, CDR2 FQGNSA.

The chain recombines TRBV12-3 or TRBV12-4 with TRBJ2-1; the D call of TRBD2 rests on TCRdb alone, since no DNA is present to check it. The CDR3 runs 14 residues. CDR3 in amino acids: CASSFGGGGNEQFF.

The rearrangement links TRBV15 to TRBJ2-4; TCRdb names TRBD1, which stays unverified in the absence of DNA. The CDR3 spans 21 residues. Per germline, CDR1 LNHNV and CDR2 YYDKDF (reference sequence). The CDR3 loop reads CATSGEFRDRGQLMAKNIQYF.

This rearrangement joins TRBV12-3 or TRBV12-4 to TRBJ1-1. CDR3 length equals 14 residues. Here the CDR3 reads CASHAYGLYTEAFF.

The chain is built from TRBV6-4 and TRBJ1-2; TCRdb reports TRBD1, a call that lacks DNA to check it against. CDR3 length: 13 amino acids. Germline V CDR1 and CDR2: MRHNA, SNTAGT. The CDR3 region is CASSETGDYGYTF.

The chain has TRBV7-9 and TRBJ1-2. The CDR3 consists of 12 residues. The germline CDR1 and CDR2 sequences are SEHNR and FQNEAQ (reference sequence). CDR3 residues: CASSLTNYGYTF.

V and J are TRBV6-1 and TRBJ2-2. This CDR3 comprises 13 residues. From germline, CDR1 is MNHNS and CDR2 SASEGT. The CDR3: CASRSKNTGELFF.